Listed below are T cell receptor beta chains from one sample, sequenced in a study of a mutant IDH1 vaccine in newly diagnosed glioma. Measured with immunoSEQ multiplex PCR; TCRdb has only the in-frame clones, and not every one. Of fewer than 55,000 clones listed, about 61% were seen once; the top ten hold 4% to 5.5%. Which antigens these TCRs recognize remains unknown. The sequenced sample was peripheral blood mononuclear cells (PBMCs), obtained from a glioma patient whose treatment included an IDH1 peptide vaccine. The source of these receptors is a man between 35 and 55 years old with glioma. Some clones in this sample may be carry-over from other donors' samples. The CDR3 runs from the conserved cysteine through the conserved F or W. Fields, in order: clone size, V gene, D gene, J gene, CDR3 DNA, CDR3 protein. A D gene is named only where the DNA matches it firmly. The size of a clone is reported for some rows only, either as once, few or many, or as a class for expanded clones.

clone_size: -; v_call: TRBV30; d_call: -; j_call: TRBJ1-2; cdr3_nt: TGTGCCTGGACCGGCCTCGACAGGGGCTACACCTTC; cdr3_aa: CAWTGLDRGYTF
clone_size: -; v_call: TRBV18; d_call: -; j_call: TRBJ1-3; cdr3_nt: TGTGCCAGCTCGCCCTCGCCCCCAGGCTCTGGAAACACCATATATTTT; cdr3_aa: CASSPSPPGSGNTIYF
clone_size: -; v_call: TRBV5-4; d_call: TRBD2; j_call: TRBJ2-2; cdr3_nt: TGTGCCAGCAGCGTCGGGGGGGCGGCCGGGGAGCTGTTTTTT; cdr3_aa: CASSVGGAAGELFF
clone_size: -; v_call: TRBV7-8; d_call: TRBD1; j_call: TRBJ1-1; cdr3_nt: TGTGCCAGCAGCTCTTACAGGGGCACTGAAGCTTTCTTT; cdr3_aa: CASSSYRGTEAFF
clone_size: -; v_call: TRBV7-2; d_call: -; j_call: TRBJ1-3; cdr3_nt: TGTGCCAGCAGCCTGAGGACAGCTGGAAACACCATATATTTT; cdr3_aa: CASSLRTAGNTIYF
clone_size: once; v_call: TRBV5-1; d_call: -; j_call: TRBJ1-2; cdr3_nt: TGCGCCAGCAGCTTGGACCTACCCGGGGCTGACTATGGCTACACCTTC; cdr3_aa: CASSLDLPGADYGYTF
clone_size: -; v_call: TRBV10-3; d_call: -; j_call: TRBJ2-4; cdr3_nt: TGTGCCATCAGTGCCCGGGGTGGGGCCAAAAACATTCAGTACTTC; cdr3_aa: CAISARGGAKNIQYF
clone_size: -; v_call: TRBV19; d_call: -; j_call: TRBJ1-2; cdr3_nt: TGTGCCAGTAAAAACCCTATGGGAGACTATGGCTACACCTTC; cdr3_aa: CASKNPMGDYGYTF
clone_size: few; v_call: TRBV15; d_call: -; j_call: TRBJ2-5; cdr3_nt: TGTGCCACCAGCAGGGTGTACCAAGAGACCCAGTACTTC; cdr3_aa: CATSRVYQETQYF
clone_size: -; v_call: TRBV6-1; d_call: -; j_call: TRBJ1-2; cdr3_nt: TGTGCCAGCAGTGAGGTCGGCTACACCTTC; cdr3_aa: CASSEVGYTF
clone_size: few; v_call: TRBV5-6; d_call: -; j_call: TRBJ2-1; cdr3_nt: TGTGCCAGCAGCTTGGGGCTAGCGAACAATGAGCAGTTCTTC; cdr3_aa: CASSLGLANNEQFF
clone_size: few; v_call: TRBV5-6; d_call: -; j_call: TRBJ1-2; cdr3_nt: TGTGCCAGCAGCTTGGGGGTGTATGGCTACACCTTC; cdr3_aa: CASSLGVYGYTF
clone_size: -; v_call: TRBV30; d_call: TRBD2; j_call: TRBJ2-3; cdr3_nt: TGTGCCTGGAGACTAGCGGGGCCACGAGATACGCAGTATTTT; cdr3_aa: CAWRLAGPRDTQYF
clone_size: -; v_call: TRBV5-4; d_call: TRBD1; j_call: TRBJ1-4; cdr3_nt: TGTGCCAGCAGCCCGGGACAGGGGGCGGATGAAAAACTGTTTTTT; cdr3_aa: CASSPGQGADEKLFF
clone_size: -; v_call: TRBV4-1; d_call: -; j_call: TRBJ1-5; cdr3_nt: TGCGCCAGCAGCCAAGATCGAGGTGGCAAGCCCCAGCATTTT; cdr3_aa: CASSQDRGGKPQHF
clone_size: -; v_call: TRBV9; d_call: -; j_call: TRBJ1-6; cdr3_nt: TGTGCCAGCACCGCAGGGGACTATAATTCACCCCTCCACTTT; cdr3_aa: CASTAGDYNSPLHF
clone_size: -; v_call: TRBV5-4; d_call: TRBD1; j_call: TRBJ2-1; cdr3_nt: TGTGCCAGCAGCCCTCGACAGGGTTCAAATGAGCAGTTCTTC; cdr3_aa: CASSPRQGSNEQFF
clone_size: few; v_call: TRBV18; d_call: -; j_call: TRBJ1-5; cdr3_nt: TGTGCCAGCTCACGACAGGACAATCAGCCCCAGCATTTT; cdr3_aa: CASSRQDNQPQHF
clone_size: once; v_call: TRBV5-4; d_call: TRBD2; j_call: TRBJ2-1; cdr3_nt: TGTGCCAGCAGCTTGCGGGGGGGCTCCTACAATGAGCAGTTCTTC; cdr3_aa: CASSLRGGSYNEQFF
clone_size: -; v_call: TRBV20-1; d_call: -; j_call: TRBJ2-1; cdr3_nt: TGCAGTGCCCAGATCTTTGAGCAGTTCTTC; cdr3_aa: CSAQIFEQFF